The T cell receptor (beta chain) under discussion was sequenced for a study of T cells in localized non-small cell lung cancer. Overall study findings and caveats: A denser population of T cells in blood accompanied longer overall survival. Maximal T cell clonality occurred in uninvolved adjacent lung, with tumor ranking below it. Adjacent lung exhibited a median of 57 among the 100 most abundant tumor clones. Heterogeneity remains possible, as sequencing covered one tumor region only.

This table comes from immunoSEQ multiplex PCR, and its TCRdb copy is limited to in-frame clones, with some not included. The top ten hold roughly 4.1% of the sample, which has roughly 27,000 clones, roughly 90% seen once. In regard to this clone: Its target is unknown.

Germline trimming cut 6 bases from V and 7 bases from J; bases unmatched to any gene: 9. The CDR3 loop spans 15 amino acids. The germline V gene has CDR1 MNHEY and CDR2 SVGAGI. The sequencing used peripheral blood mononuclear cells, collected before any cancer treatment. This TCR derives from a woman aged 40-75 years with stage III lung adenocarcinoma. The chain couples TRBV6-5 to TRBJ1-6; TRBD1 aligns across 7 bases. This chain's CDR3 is CASSRDRVQNSPLHF. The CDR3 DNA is TGTGCCAGCAGCAGAGACAGGGTGCAAAATTCACCCCTCCACTTT.